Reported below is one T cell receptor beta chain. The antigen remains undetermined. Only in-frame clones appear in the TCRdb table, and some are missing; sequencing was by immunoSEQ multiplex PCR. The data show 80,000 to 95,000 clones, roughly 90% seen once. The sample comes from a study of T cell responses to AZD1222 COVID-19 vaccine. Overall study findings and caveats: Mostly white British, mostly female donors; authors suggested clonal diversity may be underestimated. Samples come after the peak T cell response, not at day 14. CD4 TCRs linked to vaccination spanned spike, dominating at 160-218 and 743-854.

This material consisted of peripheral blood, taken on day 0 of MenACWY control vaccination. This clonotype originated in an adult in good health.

In DNA form, the CDR3 reads TGTGCCAGCCGCCCGGGCCCCTTGGGTTCACCCCTCCACTTT. It codes for CASRPGPLGSPLHF. The J gene is TRBJ1-6, the V gene TRBV19; D remains ambiguous. CDR1 LNHDA and CDR2 SQIVND come from the germline V gene (reference sequence). Trimming took 9 bases from V and 9 from J, leaving 18 bases between them. This CDR3 has 14 residues.